These 29 T cell receptor beta chains share one sample of origin, sequenced in a study of T cells in localized non-small cell lung cancer. TCRdb's table, derived via immunoSEQ multiplex PCR, lists solely in-frame clones and lacks some. Of 52,000 or so clones in the sample, approximately 80% were seen once. This specimen was peripheral blood mononuclear cells, taken before any cancer treatment. All receptors derive from a man aged 40-75 years with stage III lung adenocarcinoma.

V is TRBV18 and J is TRBJ2-1; 9 bases line up with TRBD1. The germline gives CDR1 KGHSH, CDR2 LQKENI. V shed 6 bases and J 8 bases; nucleotides not matched to a gene: 14. The CDR3 is 16 residues long. CDR3 region: CASSRRGTGTFDEQFF. The CDR3 DNA is TGTGCCAGCTCCCGCCGTGGGACAGGGACGTTTGATGAGCAGTTCTTC.

Written as DNA, the CDR3 is TGTGCCAGCAGCCAGACGGGCCTGAACACCGGGGAGCTGTTTTTT. Amino acids: CASSQTGLNTGELFF. The rearrangement joins TRBV4-2 to TRBJ2-2, with D uncertain. Germline assignment: CDR1 LGHNA and CDR2 YNFKEQ. Trimming removed 3 bases from V and 1 base from J, with 9 bases in between. This CDR3 region has 15 residues.

The CDR3 is CAISDKGANYGYTF. CDR3 bases: TGTGCCATCAGTGATAAGGGAGCTAACTATGGCTACACCTTC. The chain is built from TRBV10-3 and TRBJ1-2; D is undetermined. The ends were cut back, 3 bases at V and 0 bases at J, with 8 bases in the middle. The CDR3 loop spans 14 amino acids. CDR1 ENHRY and CDR2 SYGVKD come from the germline V gene.

The rearrangement uses TRBV4-1 and TRBJ2-2, with 8 bases matching TRBD2. From germline, CDR1 is MGHRA and CDR2 YSYEKL. The CDR3 is made up of 16 amino acids. Trimming cost V 2 bases and J 5 bases; bases outside gene matches: 7. This CDR3 reads CASSQSLTGGTGELFF. The DNA of the CDR3 is TGCGCCAGCAGCCAATCCCTTACGGGGGGGACCGGGGAGCTGTTTTTT.

This chain links TRBV29-1 with TRBJ1-1; D is unresolved. This CDR3 has 14 residues. V was clipped by 5 bases and J by 1 base, with 14 bases between them. The germline V gene encodes CDR1 SQVTM and CDR2 ANQGSEA. The CDR3 bases are TGCAGCGTTCAAACCCCTAAAGCGAACACTGAAGCTTTCTTT. Translating it yields CSVQTPKANTEAFF.

The J gene is TRBJ2-2, the V gene TRBV29-1, with D possibly matching TRBD1 (6 bases). This CDR3 comprises 12 residues. V lost 5 bases to trimming and J lost 6 bases, with 10 bases between them. The germline V gene has CDR1 SQVTM and CDR2 ANQGSEA. The CDR3 nucleotides read TGCAGCGTTCCAGGGGTGGCCGGGGAGCTGTTTTTT. Translated: CSVPGVAGELFF.

CDR3 amino acids: CASSERGRPQHF. Written as DNA, the CDR3 is TGTGCCAGCAGCGAACGCGGGAGGCCCCAGCATTTT. The chain uses TRBV7-9 and TRBJ1-5; the D is unclear. V was clipped by 5 bases and J by 9 bases, with 11 bases between them. The germline CDR1 and CDR2 sequences are SEHNR and FQNEAQ (reference sequence). The length of the CDR3 is 12 residues. Supplemented by reference TRBV7-9 and TRBJ1-5, the full variable domain reads DTGVSQNPRHKITKRGQNVTFRCDPISEHNRLYWYRQTLGQGPEFLTYFQNEAQLEKSRLLSDRFSAERPKGSFSTLEIQRTEQGDSAMYLCASSERGRPQHFGDGTRLSIL.

This clone appeared a single time. The chain couples TRBV7-9 to TRBJ2-2; 10 nucleotides match TRBD1. Trimming cost V 5 bases and J 7 bases; bases outside gene matches: 7. The CDR3 is made up of 15 amino acids. From germline, CDR1 is SEHNR and CDR2 FQNEAQ (reference sequence). CDR3 protein: CASSPGTGVVGELFF. CDR3 nucleotide sequence: TGTGCCAGCAGCCCCGGGACAGGGGTTGTCGGGGAGCTGTTTTTT.

This chain joins TRBV6-5 and TRBJ1-1, with D maybe TRBD1 (5 bases). Trimming pared 8 bases from V and 1 base from J, leaving 11 bases between. This CDR3 region has 13 residues. Germline V CDR1 and CDR2: MNHEY, SVGAGI. The CDR3 coding sequence is TGTGCCAGCTTAGATACAGGGAACACTGAAGCTTTCTTT. This translates into CASLDTGNTEAFF.

This clone came up a few times. The CDR3 here is CASSLGWSGNEQFF. The CDR3 nucleotides read TGTGCCAGCAGCTTAGGTTGGAGCGGCAATGAGCAGTTCTTC. The J gene is TRBJ2-1, the V gene TRBV7-3, with D tentatively TRBD2 (5 bases). Trimming removed 2 bases at V and 6 bases at J, with 11 bases between. The CDR3 length is 14 residues. Germline V gene data show CDR1 as SGHTA and CDR2 as FQGTGA.

The chain is built from TRBV7-9 and TRBJ1-4, with D uncertain. The CDR3 spans 13 residues. Trimming removed 8 bases from V and 7 bases from J, with 14 bases in between. The germline V gene encodes CDR1 SEHNR and CDR2 FQNEAQ (reference sequence). The CDR3 DNA follows: TGTGCCAGCGGCCACCGGGGATCTGAAAAACTGTTTTTT. Amino acids: CASGHRGSEKLFF.

This rearrangement joins TRBV20-1 to TRBJ2-1, with no clear D. The length of the CDR3 is 11 residues. From germline, CDR1 is DFQATT and CDR2 SNEGSKA (reference sequence). The V gene lost 5 bases and the J gene lost 4 bases, with 6 bases spanning the gap. Here the CDR3 DNA reads TGCAGTGCTCTCCTTTACAATGAGCAGTTCTTC. Protein: CSALLYNEQFF.

The chain links TRBV7-9 to TRBJ2-7; tentatively, D is TRBD1 (5 bases). Germline CDR1 is SEHNR and CDR2 is FQNEAQ (reference sequence). Trimming left V 0 bases short and J 2 bases short, with 8 bases between. CDR3 size: 14 residues. CDR3 in DNA: TGTGCCAGCAGCTTAGCCGACAGCCCCTACGAGCAGTACTTC. This translates into CASSLADSPYEQYF.

The V and J genes are TRBV7-9 and TRBJ2-3; D call uncertain. The CDR3 covers 14 residues. Germline values: CDR1 SEHNR, CDR2 FQNEAQ (reference sequence). V was trimmed by 8 bases and J by 3 bases, leaving 15 bases between them. Here the CDR3 DNA reads TGTGCCAGCTCAGCTCCCTCCGGTACAGATACGCAGTATTTT. Amino acid sequence: CASSAPSGTDTQYF.

The rearrangement uses TRBV19 and TRBJ2-5, with a possible D match to TRBD1 (6 bases). V gave up 2 bases and J gave up 2 bases, with 9 bases separating them. This CDR3 spans 14 amino acids. Germline lookup yields CDR1 LNHDA and CDR2 SQIVND (reference sequence). The CDR3 region has the DNA TGTGCCAGTAGTATACGTGGACAGCAAGAGACCCAGTACTTC. Protein sequence: CASSIRGQQETQYF.

The rearrangement links TRBV6-6 to TRBJ1-4; D not resolved. Germline values: CDR1 MNHNY, CDR2 SVGAGI (reference sequence). Trimming stripped 6 bases from V and 0 bases from J, with 11 bases between. The CDR3 extends over 15 amino acids. CDR3 in DNA: TGTGCCAGCAGCGGTCACGGGGCAACTAATGAAAAACTGTTTTTT. Its translation is CASSGHGATNEKLFF.

The V call is TRBV6-5, the J call TRBJ1-2; D possibly corresponds to TRBD1 (5 bases). V dropped 0 bases and J dropped 2 bases, with 10 bases sitting between them. CDR1 is MNHEY and CDR2 is SVGAGI in the germline V gene. The CDR3 contains 15 residues. CDR3 nucleotides: TGTGCCAGCAGTTACTCGACCGGGGGGAACTATGGCTACACCTTC. Protein: CASSYSTGGNYGYTF.

V gene TRBV27 combines with J gene TRBJ2-7; D ambiguous. CDR3 length equals 15 residues. Germline CDR1 MNHEY, CDR2 SMNVEV (reference sequence). The germline V and J ends were trimmed by 6 bases and 4 bases, with 19 bases remaining between them. The CDR3 coding sequence is TGTGCCAGCAGCCATAGGACCGGTCCCGGATACGAGCAGTACTTC. It yields the protein CASSHRTGPGYEQYF.

The CDR3 DNA reads TGCGCCAGCAGCTTGGAAGCTAGCGGCTACGAGCAGTACTTC. Translating it yields CASSLEASGYEQYF. The chain links TRBV5-1 to TRBJ2-7, with 7 bases lining up with TRBD2. The CDR3 has 14 residues. The ends lost 0 bases at V and 3 bases at J; junction bases unmatched: 3. Germline V lookup: CDR1 SGHRS, CDR2 YFSETQ. Looking up the rest from reference TRBV5-1 and TRBJ2-7 gives the full variable domain: KAGVTQTPRYLIKTRGQQVTLSCSPISGHRSVSWYQQTPGQGLQFLFEYFSETQRNKGNFPGRFSGRQFSNSRSEMNVSTLELGDSALYLCASSLEASGYEQYFGPGTRLTVT.

J is TRBJ2-5 and V is TRBV6-5, with D uncertain. Germline CDR1 and CDR2: MNHEY and SVGAGI. V was clipped by 2 bases and J by 5 bases, with 12 bases between them. CDR3 size: 14 residues. The CDR3, as DNA: TGTGCCAGCAGTTACCCAGCAAGACGGGAGACCCAGTACTTC. Amino acids: CASSYPARRETQYF.

The chain is built from TRBV7-3 and TRBJ1-2; D perhaps matches TRBD1 (5 bases). Trimming took 5 bases from V and 4 from J, leaving 11 bases between them. The CDR3 loop spans 13 amino acids. Germline V lookup: CDR1 SGHTA, CDR2 FQGTGA. CDR3 bases: TGTGCCAGCAGCCTGGACAACTTCTATGGCTACACCTTC. Encoded protein: CASSLDNFYGYTF.

This clone was observed a single time. The V gene is TRBV6-1, the J gene TRBJ2-7; D perhaps matches TRBD2 (5 bases). CDR1 MNHNS and CDR2 SASEGT come from the germline V gene. V shed 7 bases and J shed 2 bases, with 12 bases lying between them. The CDR3 contains 13 residues. In DNA, the CDR3 is TGTGCCAGCACCCCGACGGGGACCTACGAGCAGTACTTC. This sequence encodes CASTPTGTYEQYF.

This chain joins TRBV5-1 and TRBJ2-2; 7 nucleotides match TRBD1. In germline, CDR1 is SGHRS, CDR2 YFSETQ. The CDR3 loop spans 15 amino acids. V shed 5 bases, J shed 2 bases, and the junction held 6 bases outside the gene matches. The CDR3 region is CASRLTGVNTGELFF. CDR3 sequence (DNA): TGCGCCAGCAGACTTACAGGGGTTAACACCGGGGAGCTGTTTTTT.

This clone was detected once. The chain carries TRBV7-6 and TRBJ1-1; perhaps TRBD1 as D (6 bases). Looked up from germline, CDR1 is SGHVS and CDR2 is FNYEAQ. V gave up 2 bases and J gave up 8 bases, with 21 bases separating them. The CDR3 covers 16 residues. The CDR3 protein is CASSLTAGVGQREAFF. The CDR3 coding sequence is TGTGCCAGCAGCTTAACAGCTGGGGTTGGACAGAGAGAAGCTTTCTTT.

This clone was recorded only once. This chain uses TRBV28 with TRBJ1-2; a possible D gene is TRBD1 (5 bases). Germline V gene data show CDR1 as MDHEN and CDR2 as SYDVKM. V lost 6 bases to trimming and J lost 7 bases, with 18 bases between them. The CDR3 spans 14 residues. The CDR3: CASSMGRGLGGYTF. In nucleotides, the CDR3 is TGTGCCAGCAGCATGGGACGGGGTTTAGGTGGCTACACCTTC.

The chain is built from TRBV6-5 and TRBJ1-1; the D is unclear. The CDR3 length is 14 residues. Looked up from germline, CDR1 is MNHEY and CDR2 is SVGAGI. V lost 0 bases and J lost 3, with 8 bases in between. CDR3 amino acids: CASSYSGSYTEAFF. Written as DNA, the CDR3 is TGTGCCAGCAGTTACTCAGGCAGCTACACTGAAGCTTTCTTT.

The chain uses TRBV2 and TRBJ2-7, with D possibly matching TRBD1 (8 bases). V lost 6 bases, J lost 6 bases, and 24 bases lay in between. CDR1 and CDR2 (germline): SNHLY, FYNNEI. The CDR3 is made up of 16 amino acids. CDR3 DNA: TGTGCCAGCAGGAGGATACAGGGGGGGGTCGGTGGCGAGCAGTACTTC. It is translated as CASRRIQGGVGGEQYF.

This clone has a single count. The V call is TRBV4-3, the J call TRBJ2-2; the D gene is possibly TRBD1 (5 bases). This CDR3 is built from 15 residues. CDR1 is LGHNA, CDR2 YSLEER, per germline. Trimming took 1 base from V and 5 from J, leaving 11 bases between them. The CDR3 sequence is CASSQAPQGTGELFF. The CDR3 coding sequence is TGCGCCAGCAGCCAAGCTCCCCAGGGAACCGGGGAGCTGTTTTTT.

The chain joins TRBV7-9 to TRBJ1-5; no firm D call. This CDR3 comprises 13 residues. Germline V gene sequence: CDR1 SEHNR, CDR2 FQNEAQ (reference sequence). Between the trimmed V and J ends, which lost 2 bases and 3 bases, there was a span of 5 bases. As DNA, the CDR3 is TGTGCCAGCAGCTTAAACTACAATCAGCCCCAGCATTTT. Its protein is CASSLNYNQPQHF.